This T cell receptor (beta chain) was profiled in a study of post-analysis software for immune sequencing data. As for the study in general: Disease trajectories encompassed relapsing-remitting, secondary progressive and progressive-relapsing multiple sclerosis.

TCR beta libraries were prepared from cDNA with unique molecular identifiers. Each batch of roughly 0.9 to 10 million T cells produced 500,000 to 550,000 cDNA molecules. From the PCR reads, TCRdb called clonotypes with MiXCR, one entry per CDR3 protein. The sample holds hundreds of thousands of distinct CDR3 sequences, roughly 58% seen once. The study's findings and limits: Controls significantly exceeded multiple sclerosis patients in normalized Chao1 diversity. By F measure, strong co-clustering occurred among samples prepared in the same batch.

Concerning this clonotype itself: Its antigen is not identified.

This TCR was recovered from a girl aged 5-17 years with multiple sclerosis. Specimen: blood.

The CDR3 DNA reads TGCGCCAGCAGCTCCGGGACAGGGGGCTTAGGGGAGACCCAGTACTTC. The encoded protein is CASSSGTGGLGETQYF. The V call is TRBV5-1, the J call TRBJ2-5, with 12 bases aligning to TRBD1. The CDR3 is made up of 16 amino acids. After removal of 3 bases from V and 5 bases from J, the junction contained 8 bases not matched to a gene. CDR1 SGHRS and CDR2 YFSETQ come from the germline V gene.